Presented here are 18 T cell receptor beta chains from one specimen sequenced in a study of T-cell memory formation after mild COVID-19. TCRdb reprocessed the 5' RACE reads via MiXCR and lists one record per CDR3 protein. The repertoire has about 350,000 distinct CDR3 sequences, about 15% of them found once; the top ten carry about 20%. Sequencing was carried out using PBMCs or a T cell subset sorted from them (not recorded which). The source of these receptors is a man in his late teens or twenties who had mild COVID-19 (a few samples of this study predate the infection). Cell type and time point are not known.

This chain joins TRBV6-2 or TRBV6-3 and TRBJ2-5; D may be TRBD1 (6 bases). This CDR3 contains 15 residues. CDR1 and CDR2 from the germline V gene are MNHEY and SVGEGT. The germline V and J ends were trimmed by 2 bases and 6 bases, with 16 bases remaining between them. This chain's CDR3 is CASSYIHTGKKTQYF. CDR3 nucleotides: TGTGCCAGCAGTTACATTCACACAGGGAAGAAGACCCAGTACTTC.

The CDR3 nucleotides read TGCAGTGCTAGAGATTACGTGGGGGGTGAGCAGTTCTTC. This gives the protein CSARDYVGGEQFF. The rearrangement links TRBV20-1 to TRBJ2-1, with D perhaps TRBD2 (6 bases). Germline CDR1 is DFQATT and CDR2 is SNEGSKA (reference sequence). V lost 0 bases, J lost 9 bases, and 12 bases lay in between. This CDR3 is built from 13 residues.

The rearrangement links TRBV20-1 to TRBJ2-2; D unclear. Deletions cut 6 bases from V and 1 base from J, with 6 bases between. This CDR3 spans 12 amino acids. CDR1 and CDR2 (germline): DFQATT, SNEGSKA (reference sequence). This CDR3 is CSARKNTGELFF. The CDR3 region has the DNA TGCAGTGCACGGAAGAACACCGGGGAGCTGTTTTTT.

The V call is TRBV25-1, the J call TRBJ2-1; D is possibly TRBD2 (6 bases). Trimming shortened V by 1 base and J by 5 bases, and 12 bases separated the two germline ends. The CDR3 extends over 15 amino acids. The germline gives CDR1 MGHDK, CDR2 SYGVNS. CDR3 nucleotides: TGTGCCAGCAGTGAATTCCGGGGGAGAAACAATGAGCAGTTCTTC. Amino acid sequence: CASSEFRGRNNEQFF. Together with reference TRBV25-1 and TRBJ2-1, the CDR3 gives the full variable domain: EADIYQTPRYLVIGTGKKITLECSQTMGHDKMYWYQQDPGMELHLIHYSYGVNSTEKGDLSSESTVSRIRTEHFPLTLESARPSHTSQYLCASSEFRGRNNEQFFGPGTRLTVL.

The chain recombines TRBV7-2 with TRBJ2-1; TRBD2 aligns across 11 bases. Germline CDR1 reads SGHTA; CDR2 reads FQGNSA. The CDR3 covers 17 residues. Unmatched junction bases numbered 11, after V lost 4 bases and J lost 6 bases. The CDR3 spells CASSSASLSGRANEQFF. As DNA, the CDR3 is TGTGCCAGCAGCTCAGCGTCCCTTAGCGGGAGGGCCAATGAGCAGTTCTTC. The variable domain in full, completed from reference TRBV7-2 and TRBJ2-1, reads GAGVSQSPSNKVTEKGKDVELRCDPISGHTALYWYRQSLGQGLEFLIYFQGNSAPDKSGLPSDRFSAERTGGSVSTLTIQRTQQEDSAVYLCASSSASLSGRANEQFFGPGTRLTVL.

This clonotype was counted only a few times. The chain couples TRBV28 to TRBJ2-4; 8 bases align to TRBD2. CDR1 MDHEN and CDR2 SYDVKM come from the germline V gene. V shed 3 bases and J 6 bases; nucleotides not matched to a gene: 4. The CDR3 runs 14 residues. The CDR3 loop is CASSFAGTRNIQYF. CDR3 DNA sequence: TGTGCCAGCAGTTTCGCCGGGACTAGAAACATTCAGTACTTC. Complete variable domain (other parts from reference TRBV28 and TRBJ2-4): DVKVTQSSRYLVKRTGEKVFLECVQDMDHENMFWYRQDPGLGLRLIYFSYDVKMKEKGDIPEGYSVSREKKERFSLILESASTNQTSMYLCASSFAGTRNIQYFGAGTRLSVL.

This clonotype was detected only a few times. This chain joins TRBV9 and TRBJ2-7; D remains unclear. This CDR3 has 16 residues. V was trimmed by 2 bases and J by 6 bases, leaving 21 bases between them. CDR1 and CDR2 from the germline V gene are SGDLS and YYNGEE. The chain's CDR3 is CASSVLPLRAPREQYF. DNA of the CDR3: TGTGCCAGCAGCGTTCTACCGCTCCGGGCCCCCCGCGAGCAGTACTTC.

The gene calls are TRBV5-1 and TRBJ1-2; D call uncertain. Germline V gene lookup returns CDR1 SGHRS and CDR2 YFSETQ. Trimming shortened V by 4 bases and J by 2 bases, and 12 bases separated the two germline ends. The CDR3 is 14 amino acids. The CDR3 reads CASSLQSSNYGYTF. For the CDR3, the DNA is TGCGCCAGCAGCCTACAATCTTCCAACTATGGCTACACCTTC.

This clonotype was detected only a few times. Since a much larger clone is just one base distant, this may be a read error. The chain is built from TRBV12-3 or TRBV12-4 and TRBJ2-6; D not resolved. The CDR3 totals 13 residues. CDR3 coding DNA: TGTGCCAGCAGTTACTCTGTGGCCAACGTCCTGACTTTC. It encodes CASSYSVANVLTF.

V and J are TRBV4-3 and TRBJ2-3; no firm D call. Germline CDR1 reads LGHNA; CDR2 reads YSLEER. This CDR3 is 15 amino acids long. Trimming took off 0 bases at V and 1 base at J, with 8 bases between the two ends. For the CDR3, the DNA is TGCGCCAGCAGCCAAGACCCGCAGGGCACAGATACGCAGTATTTT. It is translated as CASSQDPQGTDTQYF.

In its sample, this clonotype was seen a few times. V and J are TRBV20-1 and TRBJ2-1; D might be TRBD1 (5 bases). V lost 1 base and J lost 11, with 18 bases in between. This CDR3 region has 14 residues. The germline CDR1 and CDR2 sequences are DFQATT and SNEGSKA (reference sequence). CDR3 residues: CSARAPQGPRQQFF. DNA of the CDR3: TGCAGTGCTAGAGCTCCTCAGGGCCCTCGGCAGCAGTTCTTC.

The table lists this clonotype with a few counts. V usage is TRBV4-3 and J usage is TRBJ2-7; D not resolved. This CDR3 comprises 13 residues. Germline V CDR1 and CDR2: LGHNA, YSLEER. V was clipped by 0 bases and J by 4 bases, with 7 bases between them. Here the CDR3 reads CASSQDKGYEQYF. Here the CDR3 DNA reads TGCGCCAGCAGCCAAGATAAAGGATACGAGCAGTACTTC.

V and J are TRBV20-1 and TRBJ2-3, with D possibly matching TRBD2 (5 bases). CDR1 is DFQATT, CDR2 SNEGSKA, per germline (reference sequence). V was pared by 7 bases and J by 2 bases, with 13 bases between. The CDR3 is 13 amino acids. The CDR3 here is CSGTSLSTDTQYF. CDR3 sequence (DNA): TGCAGTGGTACTAGTTTATCCACAGATACGCAGTATTTT.

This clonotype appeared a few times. The CDR3 spells CASSLTSPHYEQYF. CDR3 nucleotide sequence: TGCGCCAGCAGCTTGACTAGCCCCCACTACGAGCAGTACTTC. The rearrangement uses TRBV5-1 and TRBJ2-7; maybe TRBD2 (6 bases). This CDR3 is built from 14 residues. V shed 1 base and J shed 3 bases, with 11 bases lying between them. CDR1 SGHRS and CDR2 YFSETQ come from the germline V gene.

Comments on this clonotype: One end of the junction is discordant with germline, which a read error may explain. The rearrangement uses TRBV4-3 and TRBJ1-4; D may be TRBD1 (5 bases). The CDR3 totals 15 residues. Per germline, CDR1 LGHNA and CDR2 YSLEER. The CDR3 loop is CASSQDKQVNEKLIF. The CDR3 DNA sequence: TGCGCCAGCAGCCAAGATAAACAGGTTAATGAAAAACTGATTTTT.

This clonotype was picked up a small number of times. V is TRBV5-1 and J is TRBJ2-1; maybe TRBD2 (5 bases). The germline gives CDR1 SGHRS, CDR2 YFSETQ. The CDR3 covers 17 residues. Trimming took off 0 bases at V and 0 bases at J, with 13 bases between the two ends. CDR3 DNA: TGCGCCAGCAGCTTGGGCGGTTTGGGGAGCTCCTACAATGAGCAGTTCTTC. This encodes CASSLGGLGSSYNEQFF.

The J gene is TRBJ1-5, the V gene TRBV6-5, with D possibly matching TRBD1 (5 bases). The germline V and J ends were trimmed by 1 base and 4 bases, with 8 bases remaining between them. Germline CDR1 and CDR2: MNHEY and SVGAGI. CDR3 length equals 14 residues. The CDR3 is CASSYYRGNQPQHF. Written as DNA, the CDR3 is TGTGCCAGCAGTTACTATAGGGGAAATCAGCCCCAGCATTTT.

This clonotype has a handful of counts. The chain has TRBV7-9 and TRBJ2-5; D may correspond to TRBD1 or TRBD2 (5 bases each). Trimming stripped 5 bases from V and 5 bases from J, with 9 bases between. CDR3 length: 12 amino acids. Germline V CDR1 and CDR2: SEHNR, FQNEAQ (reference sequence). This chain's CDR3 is CASSHEGETQYF. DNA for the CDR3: TGTGCCAGCAGCCACGAGGGGGAGACCCAGTACTTC.